The clone carrying this T cell receptor beta chain showed up many times. Its specificity is unknown. These data belong to a study of regulatory T cells in long-lasting Graves disease. Through Arm-PCR of CDR3 regions and iRepertoire HTBI primers, TCR beta libraries were built. TCRdb analysed the multiplex PCR reads with MiXCR anew, one entry per CDR3 protein. The data contain around 460,000 distinct CDR3 sequences, around 13% of them seen just once; the ten biggest clones take up approximately 15%. This CDR3 contains 15 residues. Germline CDR1 is MNHGY and CDR2 is SVAAGI. The V gene lost 2 bases and the J gene lost 6 bases, with 11 bases spanning the gap. Stated time point: newly diagnosed GD, antithyroid drugs for less than 3 months. Extracted RNA from PBMCs served as the source of the TCR library. Points from the study as a whole: Persistent Graves' cases showed lower TCR diversity than newly diagnosed cases. TRBV28 was favored in persistent disease, as were TRBJ1-2 and TRBJ2-5.

The sample was also reused in another study, on T cells in Graves' hyperthyroidism and ophthalmopathy.

The chain couples TRBV6-9 to TRBJ1-6; D perhaps matches TRBD1 (6 bases). The origin of this receptor is a woman between 45 and 60 years old with Graves disease. This specimen was peripheral blood mononuclear cells (PBMCs), taken at new diagnosis, from a patient treated with antithyroid drugs. This chain's CDR3 is CASSYQQGGNSPLHF. CDR3 DNA sequence: TGTGCCAGCAGTTATCAACAGGGTGGTAATTCACCCCTCCACTTT.